This T cell receptor beta chain was recorded in a study of blood T cell repertoires in COVID-19. The wider study: The United States, Italy and Spain were the sources of the acute and convalescent COVID-19 samples. T cells, B-cell-depleted T cells, or PBMCs supplied cDNA or gDNA.

Germline CDR1 reads ENHRY; CDR2 reads SYGVKD. The J segment lost 2 bases and the V segment lost 3 bases, leaving 8 bases of the junction unmatched. This CDR3 region has 17 residues. As handled by the study authors: Amplification of reference gene primers was used by the study to estimate nucleated cell counts. Libraries were prepared by immunoSEQ multiplex PCR; TCRdb keeps only in-frame clonotypes and omits some of them. V and J calls and clone size are those listed in that table; D and trimming were worked out from the DNA. The top ten clones hold 4.5% of a sample with around 140,000 clones, about three quarters of them seen once.

The sequencing input was peripheral blood. J is TRBJ1-5 and V is TRBV10-3; TRBD1 matches 9 bases. This receptor was identified in a woman older than 75 with active or convalescent COVID-19. CDR3 region: CAISDTGTGRGNQPQHF. The CDR3 region has the DNA TGTGCCATCAGTGATACTGGGACAGGGCGAGGCAATCAGCCCCAGCATTTT.